The 15 T cell receptor beta chains presented below share a single source sample, sequenced in a study of radiotherapy plus CTLA-4 blockade in lung cancer. Libraries were prepared by immunoSEQ multiplex PCR; TCRdb keeps only in-frame clonotypes and omits some of them. The table includes around 55,000 clones, 70% to 85% detected once. Sequences were derived from peripheral blood, sampled from a patient treated with radiotherapy plus ipilimumab. The receptors stem from a human donor with non-small cell lung cancer whose response to radiotherapy plus ipilimumab could not be evaluated.

This chain uses TRBV11-2 with TRBJ1-3, with D hard to call. This CDR3 spans 19 amino acids. The V end was cut by 2 bases, the J end by 0 bases, with 20 bases between. Germline V gene sequence: CDR1 SGHAT, CDR2 FQNNGV. Here the CDR3 DNA reads TGTGCCAGCAGCTTATTTGCCTCACCGTTGGAGAGCTCTGGAAACACCATATATTTT. This gives the protein CASSLFASPLESSGNTIYF.

The rearrangement uses TRBV10-1 and TRBJ1-2, with D unclear. Germline V gene lookup returns CDR1 WNHNN and CDR2 SYGVQD (reference sequence). The V end was cut by 0 bases, the J end by 2 bases, with 7 bases between. This CDR3 contains 14 residues. The CDR3 sequence is CASSESFQNYGYTF. In DNA form, the CDR3 reads TGCGCCAGCAGTGAGTCTTTCCAGAACTATGGCTACACCTTC.

This chain connects TRBV19 to TRBJ1-1; 7 nucleotides agree with TRBD1. Trimming took 1 base from V and 6 from J; bases not matched to a gene: 5. Germline values: CDR1 LNHDA, CDR2 SQIVND (reference sequence). There are 14 residues in the CDR3. For the CDR3, the DNA is TGTGCCAGTAGTATAGGGCAGGGGGTCCCTGAAGCTTTCTTT. Translated, it gives CASSIGQGVPEAFF.

This chain links TRBV6-1 with TRBJ2-3; weak D call: TRBD2 (6 bases). The length of the CDR3 is 14 residues. The V gene's germline CDR1 is MNHNS and CDR2 SASEGT. Trimming took 6 bases from V and 6 from J, leaving 16 bases between them. The CDR3 sequence is CASRWDSPSDTQYF. In DNA form, the CDR3 reads TGTGCCAGCAGATGGGACTCGCCCTCGGATACGCAGTATTTT.

This sequence joins TRBV25-1 and TRBJ2-7; the D gene is possibly TRBD1 (5 bases). CDR1 is MGHDK, CDR2 SYGVNS, per germline. Trimming removed 6 bases from V and 6 bases from J, with 9 bases in between. The CDR3 consists of 11 residues. The CDR3 loop is CASSSGFEQYF. CDR3 coding DNA: TGTGCCAGCAGCTCAGGGTTCGAGCAGTACTTC.

V and J are TRBV4-3 and TRBJ1-1; tentative D call: TRBD1 (5 bases). This CDR3 is built from 14 residues. Trimming cost V 3 bases and J 2 bases, with 10 bases left between them. CDR1 LGHNA and CDR2 YSLEER come from the germline V gene. CDR3 sequence reads: CASSQTQANTEAFF. CDR3 DNA: TGCGCCAGCAGCCAGACACAGGCTAACACTGAAGCTTTCTTT.

The chain uses TRBV9 and TRBJ2-2; D perhaps matches TRBD1 (5 bases). This CDR3 contains 12 residues. Trimming stripped 2 bases from V and 7 bases from J, with 6 bases between. CDR1 is SGDLS and CDR2 is YYNGEE in the germline V gene. CDR3 bases: TGTGCCAGCAGCGTGGGGCTCGGGGAGCTGTTTTTT. Residues: CASSVGLGELFF.

This rearrangement joins TRBV29-1 to TRBJ2-7, with 7 bases matching TRBD2. V lost 5 bases and J lost 5; bases outside the gene matches: 12. The germline V gene encodes CDR1 SQVTM and CDR2 ANQGSEA. This CDR3 comprises 14 residues. As DNA, the CDR3 is TGCAGCGTTAACCCGGTGGGAGGGGCGAACGAGCAGTACTTC. This gives the protein CSVNPVGGANEQYF.

The count of this clone is one. This chain joins TRBV11-2 and TRBJ2-1; maybe TRBD2 (6 bases). This CDR3 is built from 13 residues. V shed 6 bases and J shed 15 bases, with 21 bases lying between them. CDR1 and CDR2 (germline): SGHAT, FQNNGV. CDR3: CASRSGLLGLMFF. The CDR3 DNA reads as TGTGCCAGCAGGTCAGGATTATTGGGACTGATGTTCTTC.

This chain uses TRBV27 with TRBJ2-1; 12 bases align to TRBD2. The ends lost 8 bases at V and 9 bases at J; junction bases unmatched: 5. This CDR3 has 13 residues. CDR1 MNHEY and CDR2 SMNVEV come from the germline V gene (reference sequence). The CDR3 protein is CASGTSGSFEQFF. CDR3 nucleotides: TGTGCCAGCGGGACTAGCGGGTCTTTTGAGCAGTTCTTC.

The CDR3 DNA reads TGTGCCAGCAGCCGGAGAAGGGGCGGGAGCAATGAGCAGTTCTTC. Translating it yields CASSRRRGGSNEQFF. The V and J genes are TRBV11-2 and TRBJ2-1, with 7 positions matching TRBD2. Trimming at V came to 5 bases and at J to 6 bases, leaving 10 bases not matched to a gene. Germline V gives CDR1 SGHAT, CDR2 FQNNGV. The CDR3 covers 15 residues.

This chain uses TRBV7-8 with TRBJ2-7; 11 nucleotides match TRBD2. In germline, CDR1 is SGHVS, CDR2 FQNEAQ. Germline trimming cut 5 bases from V and 2 bases from J; bases unmatched to any gene: 5. The CDR3 extends over 15 amino acids. CDR3 in amino acids: CASSLSGGVPYEQYF. CDR3 coding DNA: TGTGCCAGCAGCCTTAGCGGGGGGGTTCCCTACGAGCAGTACTTC.

The CDR3 sequence is CASSSQGDSHNSPLHF. CDR3 DNA sequence: TGTGCCAGCAGTTCACAGGGCGACTCTCATAATTCACCCCTCCACTTT. This rearrangement joins TRBV2 to TRBJ1-6, with a weak D call TRBD1 (6 bases). Trimming took 5 bases from V and 5 from J, leaving 16 bases between them. This CDR3 has 16 amino acids. The germline V gene has CDR1 SNHLY and CDR2 FYNNEI.

This clone was observed a few times. The V gene is TRBV28, the J gene TRBJ2-7; 8 positions agree with TRBD2. Germline CDR1 reads MDHEN; CDR2 reads SYDVKM. Trimming at V came to 6 bases and at J to 5 bases, leaving 12 bases not matched to a gene. This CDR3 region has 15 residues. CDR3 coding DNA: TGTGCCAGCAGAACCGGGACTAGGGCATTCCACGAGCAGTACTTC. Its translation is CASRTGTRAFHEQYF.

The V gene is TRBV6-6, the J gene TRBJ2-2, with 9 bases matching TRBD1. The CDR3 runs to 15 residues. Germline V lookup: CDR1 MNHNY, CDR2 SVGAGI (reference sequence). The trim removed 6 bases at V and 1 base at J, leaving 3 bases unmatched. The CDR3 DNA reads as TGTGCCAGCAGAGACAGGGGGTTGAACACCGGGGAGCTGTTTTTT. Its translation: CASRDRGLNTGELFF.